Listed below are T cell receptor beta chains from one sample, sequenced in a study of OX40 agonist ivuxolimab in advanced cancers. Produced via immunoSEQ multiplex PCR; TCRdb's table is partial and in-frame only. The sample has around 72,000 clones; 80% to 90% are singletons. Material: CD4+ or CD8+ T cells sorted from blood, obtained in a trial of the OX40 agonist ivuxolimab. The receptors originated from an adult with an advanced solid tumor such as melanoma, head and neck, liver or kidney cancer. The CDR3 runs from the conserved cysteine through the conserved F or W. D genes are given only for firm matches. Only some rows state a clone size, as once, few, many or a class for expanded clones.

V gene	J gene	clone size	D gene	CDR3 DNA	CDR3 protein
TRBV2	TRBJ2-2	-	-	TGTGCCAGCAGTGAAAATGTTAGAAACACCGGGGAGCTGTTTTTT	CASSENVRNTGELFF
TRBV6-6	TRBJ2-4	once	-	TGTGCCAGCAGTGATATCCGAGCCAAAAACATTCAGTACTTC	CASSDIRAKNIQYF
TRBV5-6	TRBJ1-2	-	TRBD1	TGTGCCAGCAGCTTTAGGGGGACAGATTCCGTTGATGACTACACCTTC	CASSFRGTDSVDDYTF
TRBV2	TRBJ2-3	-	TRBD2	TGTGCCAGCAGTGTTAATAGCGGGGGGCAAGATACGCAGTATTTT	CASSVNSGGQDTQYF
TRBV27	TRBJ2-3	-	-	TGTGCCAGCAGTTTTGACAGACGAAGCACAGATACGCAGTATTTT	CASSFDRRSTDTQYF
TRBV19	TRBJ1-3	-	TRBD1	TGTGCCAGTAGTATCCGGGACAGCTTCTCTGGAAACACCATATATTTT	CASSIRDSFSGNTIYF
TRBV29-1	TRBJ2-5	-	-	TGCAGCGTTGAAGATTCGAATTACAGGACTCGGGAGACCCAGTACTTC	CSVEDSNYRTRETQYF
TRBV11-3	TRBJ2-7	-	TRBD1	TGTGCCAGCATCCCGACAGGGGCCTACGAGCAGTACTTC	CASIPTGAYEQYF
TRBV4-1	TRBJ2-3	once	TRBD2	TGCGCCAGCAGCCAAGAACGGTCAGTAGCGGGGGGGCCTGATACGCAGTATTTT	CASSQERSVAGGPDTQYF
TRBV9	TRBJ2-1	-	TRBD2	TGTGCCAGCAGCGCTTTCGGCGGTAGCGGGATTTCGAATGAGCAGTTCTTC	CASSAFGGSGISNEQFF
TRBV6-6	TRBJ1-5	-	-	TGTGCCAGCAGTCTTGCGCTCCTTCAGCCCCAGCATTTT	CASSLALLQPQHF
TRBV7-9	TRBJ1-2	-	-	TGTGCCAGCAGCTTACGGGGCCCTTTTTCCTTC	CASSLRGPFSF
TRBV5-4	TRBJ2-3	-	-	TGTGCCAGCAGCTCAGCGGACCTCACAGATACGCAGTATTTT	CASSSADLTDTQYF
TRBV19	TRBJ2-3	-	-	TGTGCCAGTAGTTCCTGGCCTACCCAGTATTTT	CASSSWPTQYF
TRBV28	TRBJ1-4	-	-	TGTGCCAGCAGCGGGCTGGGTGTGTCTAATGAAAAACTGTTTTTT	CASSGLGVSNEKLFF
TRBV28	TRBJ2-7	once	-	TGTGCCAGCAGTTTATGGGTCTCCTCCTACGAGCAGTACTTC	CASSLWVSSYEQYF
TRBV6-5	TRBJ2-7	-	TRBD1	TGTGCCAGCACCCGGACAGGGTCTTGCGAGCAGTACTTC	CASTRTGSCEQYF
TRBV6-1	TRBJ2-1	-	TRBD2	TGTGCCAGCAGTGGACGACTAGCGGTCCACTTCTCCTACAATGAGCAGTTCTTC	CASSGRLAVHFSYNEQFF
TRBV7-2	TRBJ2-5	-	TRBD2	TGTGCCAGCAGCCCCCAGCGGGGAGAGGGTGAGACCCAGTACTTC	CASSPQRGEGETQYF
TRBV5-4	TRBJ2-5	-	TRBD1	TGTGCCAGCAGCTTGAGGGGGCAGCAAGAGACCCAGTACTTC	CASSLRGQQETQYF
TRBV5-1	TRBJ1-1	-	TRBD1	TGCGCCAGCAGCTCCATGACAGGGGGCACTGAAGCTTTCTTT	CASSSMTGGTEAFF
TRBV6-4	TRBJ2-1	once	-	TGTGCCAGCAGTGTAGAGCACTACAATGAGCAGTTCTTC	CASSVEHYNEQFF
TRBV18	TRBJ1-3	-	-	TGTGCCAGCTCACCACCGTCGACACACACCATATATTTT	CASSPPSTHTIYF
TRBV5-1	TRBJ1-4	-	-	TGCGCCAGCTCGGAAGGGGGAGCAACTAATGAAAAACTGTTTTTT	CASSEGGATNEKLFF
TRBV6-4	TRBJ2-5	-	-	TGTGCCAGCATCATCCACCGGGTGTTCCAAGAGACCCAGTACTTC	CASIIHRVFQETQYF
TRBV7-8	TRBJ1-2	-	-	TGTGCCAGCAGCTTCTCCCGGTTCTATGGCTACACCTTC	CASSFSRFYGYTF
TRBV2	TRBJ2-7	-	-	TGTGCCAGCAGTGAATACGGGATATTAGCCTACGAGCAGTACTTC	CASSEYGILAYEQYF
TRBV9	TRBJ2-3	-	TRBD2	TGTGCCAGCAGCGGGCGACTAGCACCAAGCACAGATACGCAGTATTTT	CASSGRLAPSTDTQYF
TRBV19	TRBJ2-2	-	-	TGTGCCAGTAGTATACCCGTTTCCGGGGAGCTGTTTTTT	CASSIPVSGELFF
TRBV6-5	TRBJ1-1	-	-	TGTGCCAGCAAGAGGGGCGCCCAAATGAACACTGAAGCTTTCTTT	CASKRGAQMNTEAFF
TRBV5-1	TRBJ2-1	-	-	TGCGCCAGCAGCGCACTAGCCCTCTCCGGCAATGAGCAGTTCTTC	CASSALALSGNEQFF
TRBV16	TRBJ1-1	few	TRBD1	TGTGCCAGCAGTCCTTTTGACAGGGGAAGAGCTTTCTTT	CASSPFDRGRAFF
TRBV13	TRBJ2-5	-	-	TGTGCCAGCAGCTTAGGCGGGGCTGCTGGAGAGACCCAGTACTTC	CASSLGGAAGETQYF
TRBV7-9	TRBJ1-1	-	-	TGTGCCAGCAGCTTAGAAAGTCTGACTGAAGCTTTCTTT	CASSLESLTEAFF
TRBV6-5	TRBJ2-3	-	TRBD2	TGTGCCAGCAGTTCAACTAGCGGGGAGGATACGCAGTATTTT	CASSSTSGEDTQYF
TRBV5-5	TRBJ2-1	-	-	TGTGCCAGCAGGACCCCCATTGGGGGAGGAAACAATGAGCAGTTCTTC	CASRTPIGGGNNEQFF
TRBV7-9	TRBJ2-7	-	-	TGTGCCAGCAGCTTAGGGACTTACTACGAGCAGTACTTC	CASSLGTYYEQYF
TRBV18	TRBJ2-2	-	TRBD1	TGTGCCAGCTCACCGACAGGGGGAGGCAACACCGGGGAGCTGTTTTTT	CASSPTGGGNTGELFF
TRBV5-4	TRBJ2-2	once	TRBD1	TGTGCCAGCAGTCAGGACAGGCAGAACACCGGGGAGCTGTTTTTT	CASSQDRQNTGELFF
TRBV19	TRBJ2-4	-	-	TGTGCCAGTAGTATGGCGGGGACATCGAACATTCAGTACTTC	CASSMAGTSNIQYF
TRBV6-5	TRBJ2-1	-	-	TGTGCCAGCAGTTACTCGTTTGGTCCCTCTTACAATGAGCAGTTCTTC	CASSYSFGPSYNEQFF
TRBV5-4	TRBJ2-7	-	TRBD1	TGTGCCAGCAGCCGCGGACAGGGGAATTCCTACGAGCAGTACTTC	CASSRGQGNSYEQYF
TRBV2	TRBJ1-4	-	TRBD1	TGTGCCAGCACCTTCCGACAGGGTTGGGAAAAACTGTTTTTT	CASTFRQGWEKLFF
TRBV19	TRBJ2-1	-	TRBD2	TGTGCCAGTGCTCGGGTAGCGGGAGGGAACAATGAGCAGTTCTTC	CASARVAGGNNEQFF
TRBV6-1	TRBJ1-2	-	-	TGTGCCGCACAGGCAGGCTTTAACTATGGCTACACCTTC	CAAQAGFNYGYTF
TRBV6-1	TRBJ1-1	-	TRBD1	TGTGCCAGCAAGGGACAGACCTTCACTGAAGCTTTCTTT	CASKGQTFTEAFF
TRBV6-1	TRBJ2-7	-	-	TGTGCCAGCAGTGAAGCCTATTACGAGCAGTACTTC	CASSEAYYEQYF
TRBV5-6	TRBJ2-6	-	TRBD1	TGTGCCAGCAGCCTATATCGACAGGGTCTCCTTGGGGCCAACGTCCTGACTTTC	CASSLYRQGLLGANVLTF
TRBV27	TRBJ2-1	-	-	TGTGCCAGCAGTCTCCTAGGACCTAGCTCCTACAATGAGCAGTTCTTC	CASSLLGPSSYNEQFF
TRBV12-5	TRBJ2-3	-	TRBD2	TGTGCTAGTGGTTGGGCTAGCGGGTCCACAGATACGCAGTATTTT	CASGWASGSTDTQYF
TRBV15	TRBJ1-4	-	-	TGTGCCACCAGCAGAGATTCGCGGGCGTGGGAAAAACTGTTTTTT	CATSRDSRAWEKLFF
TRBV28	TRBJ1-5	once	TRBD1	TGTGCCAGCACCCTAGGGGGCGGATTTCGCAATCAGCCCCAGCATTTT	CASTLGGGFRNQPQHF
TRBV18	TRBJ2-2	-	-	TGTGCCAGCTCACCACCGAGGCAGGAGGGAGCCGGGGAGCTGTTTTTT	CASSPPRQEGAGELFF
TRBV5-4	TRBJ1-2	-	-	TGTGCCAGCAGCTTGGATCAGCGGCGAGGCATCTATGGCTACACCTTC	CASSLDQRRGIYGYTF
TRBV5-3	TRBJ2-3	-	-	TGTGCCAGAAGCCCCACGAGGGAGGTGAACACAGATACGCAGTATTTT	CARSPTREVNTDTQYF
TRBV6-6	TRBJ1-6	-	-	TGTGCCAGCTGGGACGTAGAAAATTCACCCCTCCACTTT	CASWDVENSPLHF
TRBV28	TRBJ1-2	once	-	TGTGCCAGCAGCATCGGACTCCGGGGGTACTATGGCTACACCTTC	CASSIGLRGYYGYTF
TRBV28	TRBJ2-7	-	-	TGTGCCAGCAGTTTTGTGGGGGTGGGGTACGAGCAGTACTTC	CASSFVGVGYEQYF